This TCR beta chain stems from a study of a mutant IDH1 vaccine in newly diagnosed glioma. For the study at large: First vaccine doses came 4-6 weeks after radiotherapy alone, or with temozolomide cycles. The treated group averaged approximately 42 years old and was about 62% male, about 40% female.

Germline V gene lookup returns CDR1 SGDLS and CDR2 YYNGEE. Trimming stripped 0 bases from V and 1 base from J, with 10 bases between. The CDR3 has 15 residues. This table comes from immunoSEQ multiplex PCR, and its TCRdb copy is limited to in-frame clones, with some not included. Of 50,000 to 60,000 clones in the sample, more than 85% were seen once. Regarding time point: week 11, during vaccination. Vaccination comprised doses that each held 300 ug of mutant IDH1 20-mer peptide, plus topical imiquimod. Concerning this clone: Antigen: not known.

The material was PBMCs, obtained from a glioma patient whose treatment included an IDH1 peptide vaccine. The receptor comes from a man aged 45 to 65 with glioma. The chain joins TRBV9 to TRBJ1-1; D may be TRBD1 (5 bases). The CDR3 DNA follows: TGTGCCAGCAGCGTAGATGGACACTCGAACACTGAAGCTTTCTTT. It encodes CASSVDGHSNTEAFF.